A single sample is the source of the 31 T cell receptor beta chains below, sequenced in a study of blood T cell repertoires in COVID-19. Some clones are missing from TCRdb's copy, which holds only in-frame ones; the method was immunoSEQ multiplex PCR. In the table there are fewer than 150,000 clones, approximately 91% of which are singletons. Sequencing was carried out using peripheral blood. Receptor source: a man aged 50 to 60 with active or convalescent COVID-19.

The chain carries TRBV4-1 and TRBJ2-1; 13 bases fit TRBD2. CDR1 is MGHRA and CDR2 is YSYEKL in the germline V gene. The V and J ends lost 3 bases and 3 bases, in that order; junction bases with no gene match: 14. The CDR3 spans 20 residues. The CDR3 loop reads CASSQDGQVRTSGSYNEQFF. The CDR3 DNA follows: TGCGCCAGCAGCCAGGATGGACAGGTCAGGACTAGCGGGAGCTACAATGAGCAGTTCTTC.

This chain joins TRBV3-1 (or the pseudogene TRBV3-2) and TRBJ2-4; no firm D call. The CDR3 is 16 amino acids. V was shortened by 0 bases and J by 0 bases, with 9 bases between the two germline ends. Per the germline V gene, CDR1 is LGHDT and CDR2 is YNNKEL (reference sequence). The CDR3 DNA sequence: TGTGCCAGCAGCCAAGATGTTCCCAGAGCCAAAAACATTCAGTACTTC. The encoded protein is CASSQDVPRAKNIQYF.

This chain uses TRBV25-1 with TRBJ1-1, with D hard to call. This CDR3 is 11 amino acids long. V was pared by 10 bases and J by 5 bases, with 11 bases between. Germline CDR1 and CDR2: MGHDK and SYGVNS. CDR3 nucleotides: TGTGCCACCCAGGAGGGAACTGAAGCTTTCTTT. Protein: CATQEGTEAFF. Using reference TRBV25-1 and TRBJ1-1 for the parts outside the CDR3, the full variable domain is EADIYQTPRYLVIGTGKKITLECSQTMGHDKMYWYQQDPGMELHLIHYSYGVNSTEKGDLSSESTVSRIRTEHFPLTLESARPSHTSQYLCATQEGTEAFFGQGTRLTVV.

The genes are TRBV4-3 and TRBJ1-2; D possibly corresponds to TRBD1 (5 bases). Germline loops: CDR1 LGHNA, CDR2 YSLEER. V gave up 0 bases and J gave up 7 bases, with 9 bases separating them. This CDR3 has 13 residues. The CDR3 region is CASSQDRGGGYTF. CDR3 sequence (DNA): TGCGCCAGCAGCCAAGACCGGGGGGGTGGCTACACCTTC.

This clone has at least ten counts. This chain joins TRBV19 and TRBJ1-2; possible D gene TRBD1, 5 bases. The CDR3 extends over 16 amino acids. Germline V gene data show CDR1 as LNHDA and CDR2 as SQIVND (reference sequence). The V end lost 3 bases, the J end lost 1 base, and 15 bases lay between the germline ends. The CDR3 DNA follows: TGTGCCAGTAGTATTGGGCAGGGAGGGATTAACTATGGCTACACCTTC. Translating gives CASSIGQGGINYGYTF. The full variable domain, completed using reference TRBV19 and TRBJ1-2, is DGGITQSPKYLFRKEGQNVTLSCEQNLNHDAMYWYRQDPGQGLRLIYYSQIVNDFQKGDIAEGYSVSREKKESFPLTVTSAQKNPTAFYLCASSIGQGGINYGYTFGSGTRLTVV.

The genes are TRBV19 and TRBJ2-7, with 7 bases that match TRBD2. The V segment lost 5 bases and the J segment 2 bases; nucleotides outside the gene matches: 3. The germline V gene encodes CDR1 LNHDA and CDR2 SQIVND (reference sequence). The CDR3 is made up of 13 amino acids. The CDR3 sequence: CASSAGDTYEQYF. The CDR3 nucleotides read TGTGCCAGTAGTGCGGGGGATACCTACGAGCAGTACTTC. Full variable domain (rest looked up from reference TRBV19 and TRBJ2-7): DGGITQSPKYLFRKEGQNVTLSCEQNLNHDAMYWYRQDPGQGLRLIYYSQIVNDFQKGDIAEGYSVSREKKESFPLTVTSAQKNPTAFYLCASSAGDTYEQYFGPGTRLTVT.

This clone has just one count. V gene TRBV7-3 combines with J gene TRBJ2-1; TRBD2 agrees at 12 bases. The CDR3 has 16 amino acids. CDR1 and CDR2 (germline): SGHTA, FQGTGA. J lost 9 bases, V lost 1 base, and 7 bases had no gene match. The CDR3 here is CASSLMLAGGGGEQFF. DNA for the CDR3: TGTGCCAGCAGCTTAATGCTAGCGGGAGGGGGAGGTGAGCAGTTCTTC.

The chain carries TRBV12-3 or TRBV12-4 and TRBJ2-7; no clear D. Trimming stripped 2 bases from V and 5 bases from J, with 4 bases between. The CDR3 is 11 amino acids. CDR3 coding DNA: TGTGCCAGCAGTTTATTCGACGAGCAGTACTTC. It encodes CASSLFDEQYF.

The chain combines TRBV19 with TRBJ2-5, with D perhaps TRBD2 (6 bases). The germline V and J ends were trimmed by 4 bases and 5 bases, with 17 bases remaining between them. The CDR3 sequence is 15 residues long. Germline CDR1 reads LNHDA; CDR2 reads SQIVND (reference sequence). Written as DNA, the CDR3 is TGTGCCAGTAGTAGCGCGGAGGGGTTTGGGGAGACCCAGTACTTC. Its protein is CASSSAEGFGETQYF. Using reference TRBV19 and TRBJ2-5 for the parts outside the CDR3, the full variable domain is DGGITQSPKYLFRKEGQNVTLSCEQNLNHDAMYWYRQDPGQGLRLIYYSQIVNDFQKGDIAEGYSVSREKKESFPLTVTSAQKNPTAFYLCASSSAEGFGETQYFGPGTRLLVL.

The chain has TRBV7-9 and TRBJ2-7; 7 positions match TRBD2. This CDR3 contains 16 residues. V was clipped by 3 bases and J by 0 bases; unmatched bases: 8. Germline V gives CDR1 SEHNR, CDR2 FQNEAQ (reference sequence). In nucleotides, the CDR3 is TGTGCCAGCAGCTTCGCACTGGGAGGGAGCTCCTACGAGCAGTACTTC. This translates into CASSFALGGSSYEQYF.

The chain carries TRBV18 and TRBJ2-4, with D possibly matching TRBD2 (5 bases). Per the germline V gene, CDR1 is KGHSH and CDR2 is LQKENI. There are 17 residues in the CDR3. Trimming left V 2 bases short and J 0 bases short, with 14 bases between. CDR3 coding DNA: TGTGCCAGCTCACCAACTAACCGGGGTGCAGCCAAAAACATTCAGTACTTC. Translated: CASSPTNRGAAKNIQYF.

V is TRBV2 and J is TRBJ1-5; D uncertain. With 6 bases removed from V and 0 bases from J, the gap between germline ends came to 9 bases. This CDR3 contains 14 residues. Germline V gene data show CDR1 as SNHLY and CDR2 as FYNNEI. CDR3 sequence: CASRQQFSNQPQHF. In DNA form, the CDR3 reads TGTGCCAGCAGACAACAGTTTAGCAATCAGCCCCAGCATTTT.

This chain connects TRBV14 to TRBJ2-7; D gene unclear. Germline values: CDR1 SGHDN, CDR2 FVKESK. V lost 4 bases and J lost 3, with 10 bases in between. There are 13 residues in the CDR3. The CDR3 DNA sequence: TGTGCCAGCAGCCCCCTAGAGAACTACGAGCAGTACTTC. Amino acid sequence: CASSPLENYEQYF.

The gene calls are TRBV28 and TRBJ1-1; D might be TRBD1 (5 bases). Germline V gene lookup returns CDR1 MDHEN and CDR2 SYDVKM. This CDR3 has 14 amino acids. With 2 bases removed from V and 10 bases from J, the gap between germline ends came to 17 bases. CDR3 coding DNA: TGTGCCAGCAGTTTACGACAGACCACTGCTGGAGCTTTCTTT. The encoded protein is CASSLRQTTAGAFF.

The V and J genes are TRBV4-3 and TRBJ1-2; D gene ambiguous. The V end lost 0 bases, the J end lost 4 bases, and 9 bases lay between the germline ends. This CDR3 is 14 amino acids long. Looked up from germline, CDR1 is LGHNA and CDR2 is YSLEER. The CDR3 region is CASSQDLGSYGYTF. The DNA for the CDR3 is TGCGCCAGCAGCCAAGACTTAGGGAGCTATGGCTACACCTTC.

This rearrangement joins TRBV19 to TRBJ2-6; TRBD2 might be the D (7 bases). Germline CDR1 LNHDA, CDR2 SQIVND (reference sequence). Trimming took off 7 bases at V and 0 bases at J, with 10 bases between the two ends. The CDR3 spans 15 residues. The CDR3 spells CASNGGASGANVLTF. As DNA, the CDR3 is TGTGCCAGTAATGGGGGGGCCTCTGGGGCCAACGTCCTGACTTTC. The entire variable domain, with the rest obtained from reference TRBV19 and TRBJ2-6, is as follows: DGGITQSPKYLFRKEGQNVTLSCEQNLNHDAMYWYRQDPGQGLRLIYYSQIVNDFQKGDIAEGYSVSREKKESFPLTVTSAQKNPTAFYLCASNGGASGANVLTFGAGSRLTVL.

Comment on this clone: The sample carries other DNA sequences with the same CDR3. DNA for the CDR3: TGTGCCAGTAGTACCCGCAGGGTGAACACTGAAGCTTTCTTT. The encoded protein is CASSTRRVNTEAFF. The V and J genes are TRBV19 and TRBJ1-1, with D tentatively TRBD1 (5 bases). CDR3 length equals 14 residues. V lost 4 bases and J 0 bases, leaving 9 bases between the germline ends. In germline, CDR1 is LNHDA, CDR2 SQIVND (reference sequence).

The rearrangement uses TRBV19 and TRBJ2-1; 7 bases agree with TRBD1. Losses at the gene ends were 2 bases for V and 6 bases for J; bases not matched to a gene: 7. Germline assignment: CDR1 LNHDA and CDR2 SQIVND (reference sequence). This CDR3 contains 15 residues. CDR3 sequence reads: CASSIRAGGFNEQFF. Here the CDR3 DNA reads TGTGCCAGTAGTATAAGGGCAGGGGGTTTCAATGAGCAGTTCTTC.

In the case of this clone: The sample holds other DNA sequences that translate to the same CDR3. The CDR3 loop is CASSLAPGKTYEQYF. In nucleotides, the CDR3 is TGCGCCAGCAGCTTGGCCCCAGGAAAAACATACGAGCAGTACTTC. The chain carries TRBV5-1 and TRBJ2-7; D not certain. Per the germline V gene, CDR1 is SGHRS and CDR2 is YFSETQ. Trimming took off 0 bases at V and 4 bases at J, with 14 bases between the two ends. The CDR3 runs to 15 residues. Supplemented by reference TRBV5-1 and TRBJ2-7, the full variable domain reads KAGVTQTPRYLIKTRGQQVTLSCSPISGHRSVSWYQQTPGQGLQFLFEYFSETQRNKGNFPGRFSGRQFSNSRSEMNVSTLELGDSALYLCASSLAPGKTYEQYFGPGTRLTVT.

The rearrangement uses TRBV19 and TRBJ2-7, with 7 bases lining up with TRBD1. The germline V gene encodes CDR1 LNHDA and CDR2 SQIVND (reference sequence). This CDR3 has 16 amino acids. V lost 3 bases, J lost 2 bases, and 10 bases stayed unmatched. CDR3 in amino acids: CASSISTGKPTYEQYF. The DNA for the CDR3 is TGTGCCAGTAGTATTTCGACAGGGAAGCCAACCTACGAGCAGTACTTC.

V gene TRBV9 combines with J gene TRBJ1-6; TRBD1 might be the D (6 bases). Germline V lookup: CDR1 SGDLS, CDR2 YYNGEE. Trimming left V 0 bases short and J 8 bases short, with 9 bases between. There are 14 residues in the CDR3. CDR3 amino acids: CASSVARGDSPLHF. The CDR3 nucleotides are TGTGCCAGCAGCGTAGCCAGGGGCGATTCACCCCTCCACTTT.

This chain uses TRBV18 with TRBJ2-5; 10 bases agree with TRBD1. V was pared by 3 bases and J by 2 bases, with 12 bases of the junction left unmatched. The germline V gene encodes CDR1 KGHSH and CDR2 LQKENI. The CDR3 consists of 18 residues. DNA of the CDR3: TGTGCCAGCTCACCGTACTTGTCGAGGGGACAGGGGCAAGAGACCCAGTACTTC. The encoded protein is CASSPYLSRGQGQETQYF.

The chain joins TRBV11-2 to TRBJ2-7; 11 bases fit TRBD2. The germline V gene encodes CDR1 SGHAT and CDR2 FQNNGV. This CDR3 has 14 amino acids. J lost 3 bases, V lost 2 bases, and 0 bases had no gene match. The CDR3 protein is CASSLLAGGYEQYF. The CDR3 DNA is TGTGCCAGCAGCTTACTAGCGGGAGGCTACGAGCAGTACTTC. Using reference TRBV11-2 and TRBJ2-7 for the parts outside the CDR3, the full variable domain is EAGVAQSPRYKIIEKRQSVAFWCNPISGHATLYWYQQILGQGPKLLIQFQNNGVVDDSQLPKDRFSAERLKGVDSTLKIQPAKLEDSAVYLCASSLLAGGYEQYFGPGTRLTVT.

This chain links TRBV7-3 with TRBJ2-5; D is perhaps TRBD1 (5 bases). The CDR3 runs 14 residues. Germline V gene data show CDR1 as SGHTA and CDR2 as FQGTGA. Trimming shortened V by 2 bases and J by 5 bases, and 12 bases separated the two germline ends. CDR3 nucleotides: TGTGCCAGCAGCTTAGCTGGGGCAGGGGAGACCCAGTACTTC. Translated, it gives CASSLAGAGETQYF.

J is TRBJ2-5 and V is TRBV7-9, with 8 bases fitting TRBD1. J was trimmed by 4 bases and V by 2 bases; bases with no gene match: 6. Per germline, CDR1 SEHNR and CDR2 FQNEAQ (reference sequence). This CDR3 is built from 15 residues. The CDR3 spells CASSLTQGAGETQYF. CDR3 DNA: TGTGCCAGCAGCTTAACCCAGGGGGCTGGAGAGACCCAGTACTTC. Full variable domain (missing parts from reference TRBV7-9 and TRBJ2-5): DTGVSQNPRHKITKRGQNVTFRCDPISEHNRLYWYRQTLGQGPEFLTYFQNEAQLEKSRLLSDRFSAERPKGSFSTLEIQRTEQGDSAMYLCASSLTQGAGETQYFGPGTRLLVL.

CDR3 amino acids: CASSPILAEKSGELFF. The CDR3 DNA follows: TGTGCCAGCTCACCAATTCTGGCGGAGAAGTCCGGGGAGCTGTTTTTT. This chain joins TRBV18 and TRBJ2-2, with D unclear. Trimming left V 2 bases short and J 6 bases short, with 16 bases between. CDR3 length: 16 residues. The germline V gene encodes CDR1 KGHSH and CDR2 LQKENI.

A single count supports this clone. The chain joins TRBV19 to TRBJ2-5, with 7 bases identical to TRBD1. The CDR3 is made up of 16 amino acids. V trimming: 3 bases; J trimming: 3 bases; junction bases outside the gene matches: 10. Germline V gene data show CDR1 as LNHDA and CDR2 as SQIVND (reference sequence). The chain's CDR3 is CASSIRPGQVKETQYF. The CDR3 DNA follows: TGTGCCAGTAGTATCCGACCCGGACAGGTCAAAGAGACCCAGTACTTC.

This chain links TRBV30 with TRBJ2-4, with TRBD1 matching 8 bases. The ends lost 1 base at V and 8 bases at J; junction bases unmatched: 10. The CDR3 spans 15 residues. Germline CDR1 reads GTSNPN; CDR2 reads SVGIG (reference sequence). The CDR3 reads CAWSGKNRGVDIQYF. The DNA of the CDR3 is TGTGCCTGGAGTGGTAAAAACAGGGGGGTGGACATTCAGTACTTC.

J is TRBJ2-6 and V is TRBV28; no clear D gene. V shed 3 bases and J shed 0 bases, with 12 bases lying between them. The CDR3 has 17 amino acids. Looked up from germline, CDR1 is MDHEN and CDR2 is SYDVKM. The chain's CDR3 is CASSLGSLRSGANVLTF. The CDR3 DNA follows: TGTGCCAGCAGTTTGGGCAGCCTACGCTCTGGGGCCAACGTCCTGACTTTC.

The chain couples TRBV24-1 to TRBJ2-3; 14 bases fit TRBD2. The CDR3 is 17 amino acids. Germline CDR1 is KGHDR and CDR2 is SFDVKD. V was clipped by 4 bases and J by 5 bases; unmatched bases: 7. CDR3 loop: CATSDSGLAGAKDTQYF. The CDR3 DNA sequence: TGTGCCACCAGTGACTCGGGACTAGCGGGAGCAAAAGATACGCAGTATTTT.

The chain has TRBV6-5 and TRBJ1-1; D remains unclear. Germline CDR1 is MNHEY and CDR2 is SVGAGI. This CDR3 is built from 13 residues. V was shortened by 6 bases and J by 0 bases, with 8 bases between the two germline ends. The DNA of the CDR3 is TGTGCCAGCAGGGGGAGCATGAACACTGAAGCTTTCTTT. Translating it yields CASRGSMNTEAFF.